Shown below are 2 T cell receptor beta chains from a single sample sequenced in a study of identical twins. TCRdb ran MiXCR on the 5' RACE reads and lists one entry per CDR3 protein. The sample records roughly 1,500,000 distinct CDR3 sequences, about 30% being singletons. Sequences were obtained from cord blood. The receptors come from a newborn girl in good health.

The gene calls are TRBV20-1 and TRBJ2-4, with 8 bases aligning to TRBD2. The J segment lost 2 bases and the V segment lost 0 bases, leaving 6 bases of the junction unmatched. Looked up from germline, CDR1 is DFQATT and CDR2 is SNEGSKA (reference sequence). The CDR3 runs to 16 residues. The CDR3 loop is CSARDPGGETKNIQYF. The DNA of the CDR3 is TGCAGTGCTAGAGATCCCGGGGGGGAAACCAAAAACATTCAGTACTTC.

The rearrangement joins TRBV4-2 to TRBJ1-2; the D is unclear. V was pared by 0 bases and J by 0 bases, with 5 bases between. The CDR3 has 14 residues. The germline V gene has CDR1 LGHNA and CDR2 YNFKEQ. This CDR3 is CASSQEQSNYGYTF. The CDR3, as DNA: TGTGCCAGCAGCCAAGAACAGTCTAACTATGGCTACACCTTC.